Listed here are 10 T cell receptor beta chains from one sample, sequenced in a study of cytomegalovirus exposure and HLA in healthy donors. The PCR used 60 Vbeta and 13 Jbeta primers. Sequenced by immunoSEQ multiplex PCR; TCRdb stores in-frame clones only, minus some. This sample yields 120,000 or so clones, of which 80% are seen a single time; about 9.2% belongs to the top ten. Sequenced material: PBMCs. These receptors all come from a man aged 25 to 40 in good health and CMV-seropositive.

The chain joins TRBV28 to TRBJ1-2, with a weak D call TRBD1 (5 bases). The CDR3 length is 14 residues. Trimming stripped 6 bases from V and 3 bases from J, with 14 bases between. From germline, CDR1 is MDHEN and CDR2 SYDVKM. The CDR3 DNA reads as TGTGCCAGCAGACGGGACTATAGGGACTATGGCTACACCTTC. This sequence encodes CASRRDYRDYGYTF.

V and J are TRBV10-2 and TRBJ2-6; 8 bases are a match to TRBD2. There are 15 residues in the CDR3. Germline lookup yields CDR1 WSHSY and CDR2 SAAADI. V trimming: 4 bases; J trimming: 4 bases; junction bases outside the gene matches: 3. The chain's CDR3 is CASSAGGGGANVLTF. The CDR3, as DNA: TGCGCCAGCAGTGCGGGGGGGGGCGGGGCCAACGTCCTGACTTTC.

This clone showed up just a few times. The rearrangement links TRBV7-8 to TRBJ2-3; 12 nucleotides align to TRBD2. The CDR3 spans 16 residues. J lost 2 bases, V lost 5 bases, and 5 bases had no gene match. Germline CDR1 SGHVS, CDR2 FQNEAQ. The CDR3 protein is CASSVLAGGDTDTQYF. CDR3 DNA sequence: TGTGCCAGCAGCGTCCTAGCGGGGGGGGACACAGATACGCAGTATTTT.

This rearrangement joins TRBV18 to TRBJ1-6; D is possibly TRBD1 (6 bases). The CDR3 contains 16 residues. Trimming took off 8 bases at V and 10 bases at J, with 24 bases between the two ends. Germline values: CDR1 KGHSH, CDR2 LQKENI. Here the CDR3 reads CASHRSGDIANSPLHF. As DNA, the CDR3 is TGTGCCAGCCATAGGAGCGGGGACATAGCTAACTCACCCCTCCACTTT.

CDR3 amino acids: CASRTHRSGTGELFF. DNA for the CDR3: TGTGCCAGCAGAACCCACAGGAGTGGAACCGGGGAGCTGTTTTTT. J is TRBJ2-2 and V is TRBV6-5; D perhaps matches TRBD1 (5 bases). The CDR3 contains 15 residues. Between the trimmed V and J ends, which lost 6 bases and 5 bases, there was a span of 16 bases. CDR1 is MNHEY and CDR2 is SVGAGI in the germline V gene.

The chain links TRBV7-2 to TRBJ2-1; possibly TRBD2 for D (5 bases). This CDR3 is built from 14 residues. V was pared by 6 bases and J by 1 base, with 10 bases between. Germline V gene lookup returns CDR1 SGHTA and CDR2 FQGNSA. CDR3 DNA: TGTGCCAGCAGGCCAACTAGTTCCTACAATGAGCAGTTCTTC. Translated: CASRPTSSYNEQFF.

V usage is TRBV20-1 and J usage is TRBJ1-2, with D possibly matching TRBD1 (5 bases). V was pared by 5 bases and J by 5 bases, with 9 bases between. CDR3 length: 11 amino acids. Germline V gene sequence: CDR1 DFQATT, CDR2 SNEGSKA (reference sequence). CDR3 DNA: TGCAGTGCTCAAGGGGTTTATGGCTACACCTTC. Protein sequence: CSAQGVYGYTF.

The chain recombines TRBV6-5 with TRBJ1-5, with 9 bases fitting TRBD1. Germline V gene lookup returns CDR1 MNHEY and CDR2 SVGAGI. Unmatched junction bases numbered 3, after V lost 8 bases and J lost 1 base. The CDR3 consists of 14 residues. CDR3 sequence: CASSDRGSNQPQHF. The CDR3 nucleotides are TGTGCCAGCTCGGACAGGGGAAGCAATCAGCCCCAGCATTTT.

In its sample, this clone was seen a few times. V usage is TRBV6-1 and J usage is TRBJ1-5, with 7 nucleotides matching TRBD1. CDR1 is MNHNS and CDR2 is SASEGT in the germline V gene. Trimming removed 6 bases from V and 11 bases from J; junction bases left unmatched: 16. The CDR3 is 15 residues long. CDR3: CASSDSRQGVRTQHF. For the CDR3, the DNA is TGTGCCAGCAGCGATTCAAGACAGGGCGTAAGGACCCAGCATTTT.

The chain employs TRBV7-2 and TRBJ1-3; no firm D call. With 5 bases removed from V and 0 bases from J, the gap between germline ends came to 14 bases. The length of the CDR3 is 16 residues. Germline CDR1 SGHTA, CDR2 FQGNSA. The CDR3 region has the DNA TGTGCCAGCAGCCAGCGGAGCCGCGCCTCTGGAAACACCATATATTTT. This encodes CASSQRSRASGNTIYF.